Below, 12 T cell receptor beta chains from the same sample are listed, as sequenced in a study of Ad26.COV2.S vaccination and SARS-CoV-2 variants. Libraries were prepared by immunoSEQ multiplex PCR; TCRdb keeps only in-frame clonotypes and omits some of them. This sample carries 300,000 to 400,000 clones, 88% of them seen once, and the ten largest clones take 6.4%. Noted treatment: approximately 18 received Ad26.COV2.S at low or high dose, single or two shots; roughly five received placebo; per-sample allocation not given. At day 63 after the first vaccine or placebo injection, samples were drawn. Sequencing was performed on peripheral blood, taken in a trial of Ad26.COV2.S vaccine versus placebo. These receptors came from a person between 18 and 65 years old who received the Ad26.COV2.S COVID-19 vaccine or a placebo.

V and J are TRBV27 and TRBJ1-1; D ambiguous. Germline V gene sequence: CDR1 MNHEY, CDR2 SMNVEV (reference sequence). The CDR3 spans 15 residues. V was trimmed by 0 bases and J by 1 base, leaving 9 bases between them. The CDR3 DNA follows: TGTGCCAGCAGTTTATCGCCTGTCGGGAACACTGAAGCTTTCTTT. Translating it yields CASSLSPVGNTEAFF.

As for this clone: The sample carries other DNA sequences with the same CDR3. The chain has TRBV3-1 (or the pseudogene TRBV3-2) and TRBJ2-3, with D uncertain. From germline, CDR1 is LGHDT and CDR2 YNNKEL (reference sequence). The CDR3 spans 14 residues. Trimming took 4 bases from V and 3 from J, leaving 11 bases between them. For the CDR3, the DNA is TGTGCCAGCAGCCCCGGTGGACCAACAGATACGCAGTATTTT. Protein: CASSPGGPTDTQYF.

The chain carries TRBV3-1 (or the pseudogene TRBV3-2) and TRBJ2-2; D is unclear. The CDR3 contains 15 residues. Trimming took 0 bases from V and 3 from J, leaving 8 bases between them. Looked up from germline, CDR1 is LGHDT and CDR2 is YNNKEL (reference sequence). As DNA, the CDR3 is TGTGCCAGCAGCCAAGAAGGGAACTACACCGGGGAGCTGTTTTTT. Residues: CASSQEGNYTGELFF.

The chain's CDR3 is CASSLGQGSVLTF. CDR3 bases: TGTGCCAGCAGCCTAGGACAGGGGTCTGTCCTGACTTTC. V gene TRBV6-5 combines with J gene TRBJ2-6, with 9 bases lining up with TRBD1. Germline CDR1 is MNHEY and CDR2 is SVGAGI. This CDR3 has 13 residues. Losses at the gene ends were 6 bases for V and 13 bases for J; bases not matched to a gene: 7.

This clone was seen a few times. The chain combines TRBV7-2 with TRBJ1-5; D not resolved. The germline V gene encodes CDR1 SGHTA and CDR2 FQGNSA. This CDR3 spans 13 amino acids. Trimming stripped 2 bases from V and 1 base from J, with 3 bases between. CDR3 sequence reads: CASSLTSNQPQHF. For the CDR3, the DNA is TGTGCCAGCAGCTTAACCAGCAATCAGCCCCAGCATTTT.

The chain combines TRBV27 with TRBJ2-3; the D is unclear. The CDR3 has 13 amino acids. The ends were cut back, 5 bases at V and 4 bases at J, with 10 bases in the middle. CDR1 is MNHEY and CDR2 is SMNVEV in the germline V gene (reference sequence). The DNA of the CDR3 is TGTGCCAGCAGTACCTGGGTAGCAGATACGCAGTATTTT. Its protein product is CASSTWVADTQYF.

The CDR3 coding sequence is TGTGCCAGCAGCACGGACATATACACCGGGGAGCTGTTTTTT. As protein: CASSTDIYTGELFF. This rearrangement joins TRBV27 to TRBJ2-2; D may be TRBD1 (5 bases). Germline-derived CDR1 and CDR2 are MNHEY and SMNVEV (reference sequence). This CDR3 has 14 residues. Trimming pared 6 bases from V and 3 bases from J, leaving 11 bases between.

The V and J genes are TRBV6-2 or TRBV6-3 and TRBJ1-6, with D unclear. The CDR3 is 16 amino acids. Germline V gives CDR1 MNHEY, CDR2 SVGEGT. V was cut by 0 bases and J by 14 bases, with 20 bases left in between. This CDR3 is CASSYSSLAPGSALHF. CDR3 nucleotides: TGTGCCAGCAGTTACTCGAGCCTGGCGCCCGGGTCGGCCCTCCACTTT.

The chain carries TRBV7-2 and TRBJ2-1, with D perhaps matching TRBD1 (8 bases). This CDR3 is 14 amino acids long. The V end lost 7 bases, the J end lost 7 bases, and 17 bases lay between the germline ends. CDR1 and CDR2 from the germline V gene are SGHTA and FQGNSA. CDR3 region: CASNRGRAINEQFF. The CDR3 bases are TGTGCCAGCAACAGGGGGAGGGCAATAAATGAGCAGTTCTTC.

The chain links TRBV9 to TRBJ2-7; 10 nucleotides line up with TRBD1. Germline loops: CDR1 SGDLS, CDR2 YYNGEE. Losses at the gene ends were 0 bases for V and 2 bases for J; bases not matched to a gene: 8. The CDR3 is 17 residues long. The chain's CDR3 is CASSVGSGTGAPYEQYF. The CDR3 nucleotides are TGTGCCAGCAGCGTAGGTAGTGGGACAGGGGCGCCCTACGAGCAGTACTTC.

The gene calls are TRBV4-3 and TRBJ2-2; TRBD2 matches 15 bases. CDR1 is LGHNA, CDR2 YSLEER, per germline. The CDR3 runs 19 residues. Trimming took 4 bases from V and 1 from J; bases not matched to a gene: 7. CDR3 in DNA: TGCGCCAGCAGCCTCGCGGGACTAGCGGGGGGACTGAACACCGGGGAGCTGTTTTTT. Translating gives CASSLAGLAGGLNTGELFF.

The CDR3 region is CASSDLGEVSQETQYF. In DNA form, the CDR3 reads TGTGCCAGCAGTGACCTGGGGGAGGTGAGTCAAGAGACCCAGTACTTC. The J gene is TRBJ2-5, the V gene TRBV6-4; TRBD2 might be the D (6 bases). V was pared by 2 bases and J by 2 bases, with 15 bases between. The length of the CDR3 is 16 residues. The V gene's germline CDR1 is MRHNA and CDR2 SNTAGT.